The 8 T cell receptor beta chains reported below all come from one sample, sequenced in a study of cytomegalovirus exposure and HLA in healthy donors. It was with 60 Vbeta and 13 Jbeta primers that the PCR ran. The protocol was immunoSEQ multiplex PCR, while the TCRdb copy is restricted to in-frame clones and leaves out a portion. There are 60,000 to 90,000 clones in the sample; about 67% occur only once, and 6.5% to 8% lies in the top ten. The sequenced sample consisted of PBMCs. These receptors all stem from a man between 40 and 49 years old in good health and CMV-seropositive.

This clone was seen only once. The chain couples TRBV6-1 to TRBJ1-6; D perhaps matches TRBD1 (5 bases). Germline V gene lookup returns CDR1 MNHNS and CDR2 SASEGT. There are 14 residues in the CDR3. V gave up 8 bases and J gave up 7 bases, with 15 bases separating them. CDR3 loop: CASRVRVKNSPLHF. In DNA, the CDR3 is TGTGCCAGCCGGGTCAGGGTGAAGAATTCACCCCTCCACTTT.

The chain's CDR3 is CASSLGSGIAGELFF. The CDR3 DNA sequence: TGTGCCAGCAGCTTAGGTAGCGGGATTGCCGGGGAGCTGTTTTTT. The V gene is TRBV7-9, the J gene TRBJ2-2; 8 bases line up with TRBD2. This CDR3 comprises 15 residues. V dropped 1 base and J dropped 6; count of bases not matched to a gene: 4. The germline V gene has CDR1 SEHNR and CDR2 FQNEAQ (reference sequence).

This chain joins TRBV30 and TRBJ1-2; 7 positions match TRBD1. V shed 2 bases and J 6 bases; nucleotides not matched to a gene: 9. The CDR3 contains 14 residues. Looked up from germline, CDR1 is GTSNPN and CDR2 is SVGIG (reference sequence). CDR3 nucleotides: TGTGCCTGGAGTAAGGAGGCAGGGGGAGATGGCTACACCTTC. This encodes CAWSKEAGGDGYTF.

The chain couples TRBV2 to TRBJ2-2, with D possibly matching TRBD2 (6 bases). This CDR3 is built from 14 residues. V shed 6 bases and J shed 2 bases, with 10 bases lying between them. Germline V gene data show CDR1 as SNHLY and CDR2 as FYNNEI. CDR3 in amino acids: CASRSGPNTGELFF. DNA for the CDR3: TGTGCCAGCAGGAGCGGGCCTAACACCGGGGAGCTGTTTTTT.

The V gene is TRBV6-6, the J gene TRBJ2-7; D may be TRBD2 (5 bases). Trimming took 2 bases from V and 3 from J, leaving 14 bases between them. Germline CDR1 and CDR2: MNHNY and SVGAGI (reference sequence). The CDR3 sequence is 15 residues long. The CDR3 nucleotides read TGTGCCAGCAGTTACCTCGACTACGCCCTCTACGAGCAGTACTTC. Its protein is CASSYLDYALYEQYF.

The chain uses TRBV19 and TRBJ1-5; tentatively, D is TRBD1 (6 bases). The V end lost 7 bases, the J end lost 3 bases, and 19 bases lay between the germline ends. The CDR3 extends over 16 amino acids. Germline loops: CDR1 LNHDA, CDR2 SQIVND (reference sequence). The CDR3 sequence is CASNFQDRSYNQPQHF. The CDR3 DNA follows: TGTGCCAGTAACTTCCAGGACAGATCCTACAATCAGCCCCAGCATTTT.

V gene TRBV6-6 combines with J gene TRBJ1-5; TRBD1 matches 7 bases. Trimming removed 5 bases from V and 7 bases from J; junction bases left unmatched: 5. Germline V gene sequence: CDR1 MNHNY, CDR2 SVGAGI (reference sequence). The CDR3 has 13 amino acids. Written as DNA, the CDR3 is TGTGCCAGCAGTCAGGGGGGCCAACAGCCCCAGCATTTT. Translated: CASSQGGQQPQHF.

The genes are TRBV30 and TRBJ1-6; D possibly corresponds to TRBD1 (6 bases). V was pared by 3 bases and J by 8 bases, with 8 bases between. CDR1 and CDR2 from the germline V gene are GTSNPN and SVGIG (reference sequence). The length of the CDR3 is 12 residues. As DNA, the CDR3 is TGTGCCTGGAGGCACAGGGATTCACCCCTCCACTTT. Protein product: CAWRHRDSPLHF. Full variable domain (missing parts from reference TRBV30 and TRBJ1-6): SQTIHQWPATLVQPVGSPLSLECTVEGTSNPNLYWYRQAAGRGLQLLFYSVGIGQISSEVPQNLSASRPQDRQFILSSKKLLLSDSGFYLCAWRHRDSPLHFGNGTRLTVT.